Sequencing of this T cell receptor (beta chain) was carried out in a study of T cell changes during pregnancy in multiple sclerosis. The CDR3 spans 17 residues. CDR1 is SGHRS, CDR2 YFSETQ, per germline. Trimming removed 1 base from V and 2 bases from J; junction bases left unmatched: 6. This table comes from immunoSEQ multiplex PCR, and its TCRdb copy is limited to in-frame clones, with some not included. The sample consists of 40,000 to 45,000 clones, about 89% of them appearing once. The starting material was CD4+ T cells from peripheral blood mononuclear cells, obtained in the first trimester of pregnancy. The receptor comes from a female donor with multiple sclerosis, enrolled in a pregnancy study. The chain uses TRBV5-1 and TRBJ2-5; TRBD2 matches at 12 bases. DNA for the CDR3: TGCGCCAGCAGCTTGCGACAACTAGCGGGAGGACAAGAGACCCAGTACTTC. Protein: CASSLRQLAGGQETQYF.